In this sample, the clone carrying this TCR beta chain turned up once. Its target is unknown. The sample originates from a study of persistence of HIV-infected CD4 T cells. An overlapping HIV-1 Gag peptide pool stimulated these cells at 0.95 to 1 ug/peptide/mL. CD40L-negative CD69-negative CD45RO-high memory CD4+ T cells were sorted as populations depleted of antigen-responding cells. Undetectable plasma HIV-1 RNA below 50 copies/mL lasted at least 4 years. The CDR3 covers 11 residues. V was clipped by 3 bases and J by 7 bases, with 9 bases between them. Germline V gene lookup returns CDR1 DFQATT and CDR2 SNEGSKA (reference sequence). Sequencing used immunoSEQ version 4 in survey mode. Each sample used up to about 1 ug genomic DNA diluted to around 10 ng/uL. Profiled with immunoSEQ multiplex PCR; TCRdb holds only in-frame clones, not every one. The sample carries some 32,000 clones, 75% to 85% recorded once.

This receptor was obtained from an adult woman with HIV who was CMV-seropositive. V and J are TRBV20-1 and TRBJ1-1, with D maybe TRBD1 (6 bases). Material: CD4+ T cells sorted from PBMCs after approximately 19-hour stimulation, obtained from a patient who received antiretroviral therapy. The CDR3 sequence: CSARARGEAFF. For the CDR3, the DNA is TGCAGTGCTAGGGCCAGGGGTGAAGCTTTCTTT.